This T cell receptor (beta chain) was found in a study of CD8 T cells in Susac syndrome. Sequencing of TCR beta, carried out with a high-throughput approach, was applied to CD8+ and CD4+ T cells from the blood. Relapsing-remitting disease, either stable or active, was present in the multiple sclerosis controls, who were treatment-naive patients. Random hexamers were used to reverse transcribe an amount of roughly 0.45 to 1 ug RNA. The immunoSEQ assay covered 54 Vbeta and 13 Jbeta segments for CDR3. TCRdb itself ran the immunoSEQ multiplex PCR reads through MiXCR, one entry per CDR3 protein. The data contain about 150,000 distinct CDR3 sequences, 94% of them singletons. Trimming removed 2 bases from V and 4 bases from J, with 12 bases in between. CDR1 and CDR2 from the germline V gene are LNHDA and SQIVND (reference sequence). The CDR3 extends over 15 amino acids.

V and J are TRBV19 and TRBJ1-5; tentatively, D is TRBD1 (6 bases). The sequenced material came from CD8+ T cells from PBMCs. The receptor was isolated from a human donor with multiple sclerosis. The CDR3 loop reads CASSIWGALNQPQHF. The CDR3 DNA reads TGTGCCAGTAGTATATGGGGGGCTCTAAATCAGCCCCAGCATTTT. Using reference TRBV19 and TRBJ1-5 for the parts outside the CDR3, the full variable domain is DGGITQSPKYLFRKEGQNVTLSCEQNLNHDAMYWYRQDPGQGLRLIYYSQIVNDFQKGDIAEGYSVSREKKESFPLTVTSAQKNPTAFYLCASSIWGALNQPQHFGDGTRLSIL.